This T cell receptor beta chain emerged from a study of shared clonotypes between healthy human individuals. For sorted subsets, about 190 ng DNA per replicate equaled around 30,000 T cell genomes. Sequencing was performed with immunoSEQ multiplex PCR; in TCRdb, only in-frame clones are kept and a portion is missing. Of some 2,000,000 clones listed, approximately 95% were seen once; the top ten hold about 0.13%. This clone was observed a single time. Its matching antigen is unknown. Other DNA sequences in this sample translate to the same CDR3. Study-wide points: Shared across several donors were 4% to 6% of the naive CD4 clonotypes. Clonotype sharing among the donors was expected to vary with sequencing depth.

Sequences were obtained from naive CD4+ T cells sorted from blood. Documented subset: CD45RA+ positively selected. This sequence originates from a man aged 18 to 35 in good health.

The CDR3 nucleotides read TGCGCCAGCAGCTTGAAGGGACAGGGTTCTGGCTACACCTTC. This sequence encodes CASSLKGQGSGYTF. This chain links TRBV5-1 with TRBJ1-2, with 9 bases that match TRBD1. The CDR3 consists of 14 residues. After removal of 1 base from V and 7 bases from J, the junction contained 5 bases not matched to a gene. Germline CDR1 SGHRS, CDR2 YFSETQ.